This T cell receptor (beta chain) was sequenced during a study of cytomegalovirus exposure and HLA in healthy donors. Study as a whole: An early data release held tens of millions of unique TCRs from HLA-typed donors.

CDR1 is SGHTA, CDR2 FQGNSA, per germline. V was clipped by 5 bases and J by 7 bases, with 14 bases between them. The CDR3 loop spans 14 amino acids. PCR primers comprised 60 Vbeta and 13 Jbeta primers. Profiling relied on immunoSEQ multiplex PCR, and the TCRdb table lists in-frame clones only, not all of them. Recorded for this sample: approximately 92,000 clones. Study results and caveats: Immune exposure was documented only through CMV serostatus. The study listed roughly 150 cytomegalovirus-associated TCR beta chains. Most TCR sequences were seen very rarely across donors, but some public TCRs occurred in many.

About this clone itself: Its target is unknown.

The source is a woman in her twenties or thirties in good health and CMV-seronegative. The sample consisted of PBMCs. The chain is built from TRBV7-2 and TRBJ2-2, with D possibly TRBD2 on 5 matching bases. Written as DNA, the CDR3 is TGTGCCAGCAGCCAAGGGAGAGCTCACGGGGAGCTGTTTTTT. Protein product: CASSQGRAHGELFF.